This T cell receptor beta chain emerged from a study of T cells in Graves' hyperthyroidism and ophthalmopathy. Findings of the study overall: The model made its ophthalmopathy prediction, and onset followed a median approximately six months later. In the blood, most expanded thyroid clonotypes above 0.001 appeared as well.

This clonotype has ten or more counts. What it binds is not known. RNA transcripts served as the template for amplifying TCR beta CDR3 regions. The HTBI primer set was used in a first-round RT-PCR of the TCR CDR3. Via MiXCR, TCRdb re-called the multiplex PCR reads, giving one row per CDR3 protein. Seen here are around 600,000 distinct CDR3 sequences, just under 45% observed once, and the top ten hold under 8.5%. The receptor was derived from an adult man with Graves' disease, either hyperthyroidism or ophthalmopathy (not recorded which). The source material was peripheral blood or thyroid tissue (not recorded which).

The CDR3 region has the DNA TGTGCCAGCAGCCCCTCCCTCCCGGCTGAAAAACTGTTTTTT. This codes for CASSPSLPAEKLFF. The rearrangement uses TRBV7-9 and TRBJ1-4; D is ambiguous. V shed 5 bases and J shed 7 bases, with 14 bases lying between them. This CDR3 has 14 residues. In germline, CDR1 is SEHNR, CDR2 FQNEAQ (reference sequence). The variable domain in full, completed from reference TRBV7-9 and TRBJ1-4, reads DTGVSQNPRHKITKRGQNVTFRCDPISEHNRLYWYRQTLGQGPEFLTYFQNEAQLEKSRLLSDRFSAERPKGSFSTLEIQRTEQGDSAMYLCASSPSLPAEKLFFGSGTQLSVL.